This TCR beta chain derives from a study of blood T cells in healthy people across ages. Broader study findings: Older individuals had lower TCR beta diversity per million T cells (the decline was roughly linear).

Then a second PCR, running roughly 7 to 11 cycles, was carried out with a sample-barcoded 5' primer and a J-beta primer mix. TCRdb reprocessed the 5' RACE reads via MiXCR and lists one record per CDR3 protein. The sample includes about a million distinct CDR3 sequences, roughly half seen only once; the top ten take about 21%. On this clonotype itself: No antigen is known for it.

Healthy individuals of Caucasian origin from Russia, aged roughly 6 to 90, served as donors. The source is a woman aged 55 to 70 in good health. Source material: blood.

CDR3 in DNA: TGTGCCAGCAGTCCCAGCGATCTTCTCTTTGGCTACACCTTC. It yields the protein CASSPSDLLFGYTF. The V call is TRBV27, the J call TRBJ1-2; D ambiguous. From germline, CDR1 is MNHEY and CDR2 SMNVEV (reference sequence). The CDR3 is made up of 14 amino acids. Trimming took 5 bases from V and 7 from J, leaving 17 bases between them.